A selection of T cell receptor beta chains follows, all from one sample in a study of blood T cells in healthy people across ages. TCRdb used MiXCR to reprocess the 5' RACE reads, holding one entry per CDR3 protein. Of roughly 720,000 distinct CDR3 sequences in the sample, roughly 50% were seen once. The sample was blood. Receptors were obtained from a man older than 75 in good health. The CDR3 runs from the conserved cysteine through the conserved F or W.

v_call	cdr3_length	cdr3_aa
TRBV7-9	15	CASSLVSPLGETQYF
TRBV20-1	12	CSASRGDYGYTF
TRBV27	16	CASSLGQTSGRYEQYF
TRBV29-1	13	CSVRQGPSYEQYF
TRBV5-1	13	CASSTRVNTEAFF
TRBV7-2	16	CASSLGTGVNSDEQFF
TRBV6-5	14	CASMGGRTYNEQFF
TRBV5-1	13	CASSLGGLYGYTF
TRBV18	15	CASSPGTGFYNEQFF
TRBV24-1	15	CATSDSRETGEKLFF
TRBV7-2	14	CASSLAQLTNEQFF
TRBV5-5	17	CASSLGLASGGQETQYF
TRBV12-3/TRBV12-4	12	CASSNRYNEQYF
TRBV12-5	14	CASGLAPTDGGYTF
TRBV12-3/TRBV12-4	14	CASGTAANTGELFF
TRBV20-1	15	CSASGTFGGYNEQFF
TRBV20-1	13	CSAKAGGVNEQYF
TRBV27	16	CASRGSTGGYNSPLHF
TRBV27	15	CASSSDRGPVETQYF
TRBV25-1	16	CASSDSGRGVTDTQYF
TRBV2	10	CATRDRVYTF
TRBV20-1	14	CSASEGPKAYEQYF
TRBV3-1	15	CASSIPGQGATEAFF
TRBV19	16	CASSNPAGQGSQPQHF
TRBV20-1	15	CSARGTSGSYNEQFF
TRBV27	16	CASSEILAGGGNEQFF
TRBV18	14	CASSPASSGNTIYF
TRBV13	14	CASSTRLIQETQYF
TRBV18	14	CASSSSDRGSSCTF
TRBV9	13	CASSVAPHNEQFF
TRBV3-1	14	CASSAQGSRGEQFF
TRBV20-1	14	CSASRGSFYNEQFF